These 2 T cell receptor beta chains came from one sample sequenced in a study of regulatory T cells in long-lasting Graves disease. Arm-PCR with iRepertoire HTBI primers amplified the CDR3 regions for these TCR beta libraries. A single record per CDR3 protein comes from TCRdb applying MiXCR to the multiplex PCR reads. The sample contains approximately 350,000 distinct CDR3 sequences, around 17% of which appear only once. Time point meaning: newly diagnosed GD, antithyroid drugs for less than 3 months. Scientists built the TCR library using RNA that was extracted from PBMCs. This sample also belongs to another study, concerning T cells in Graves' hyperthyroidism and ophthalmopathy.

Sequenced material: peripheral blood mononuclear cells (PBMCs), taken at new diagnosis, from a patient treated with antithyroid drugs. The receptors come from a man between 40 and 49 years old with Graves disease.

This clonotype has just a few counts. CDR3 sequence reads: CASSLGALAGNSGANVLTF. CDR3 nucleotide sequence: TGTGCCAGCAGCTTGGGTGCCCTAGCGGGGAACTCTGGGGCCAACGTCCTGACTTTC. The V and J genes are TRBV5-4 and TRBJ2-6, with 9 bases identical to TRBD2. The trim removed 0 bases at V and 0 bases at J, leaving 7 bases unmatched. This CDR3 has 19 amino acids. Germline CDR1 and CDR2: SGHNT and YYREEE (reference sequence).

This clonotype was detected ten times or more. A read error may produce the germline difference seen at one junction end. The CDR3 bases are TGTGCCATCAGTAGCACGGTCCCGGGACTAGCGGGGCCGGGAGACTTC. It specifies CAISSTVPGLAGPGDF. V and J are TRBV10-3 and TRBJ2-7; TRBD2 aligns across 13 bases. Germline loops: CDR1 ENHRY, CDR2 SYGVKD. The CDR3 totals 16 residues.